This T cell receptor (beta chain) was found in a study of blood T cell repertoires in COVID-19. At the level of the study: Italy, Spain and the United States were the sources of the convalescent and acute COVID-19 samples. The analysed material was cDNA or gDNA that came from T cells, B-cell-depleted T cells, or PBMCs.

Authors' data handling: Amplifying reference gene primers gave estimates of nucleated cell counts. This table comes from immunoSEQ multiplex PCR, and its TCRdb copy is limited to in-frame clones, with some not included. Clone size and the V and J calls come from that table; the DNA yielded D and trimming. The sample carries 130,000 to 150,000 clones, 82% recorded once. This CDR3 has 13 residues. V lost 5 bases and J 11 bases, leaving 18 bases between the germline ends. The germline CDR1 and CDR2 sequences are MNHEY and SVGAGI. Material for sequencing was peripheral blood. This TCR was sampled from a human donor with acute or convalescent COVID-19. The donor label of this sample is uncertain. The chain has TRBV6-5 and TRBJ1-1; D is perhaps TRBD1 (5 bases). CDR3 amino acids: CASSRGRREGAFF. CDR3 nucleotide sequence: TGTGCCAGCAGTCGCGGCCGCAGGGAGGGGGCTTTCTTT.